Below, 15 T cell receptor beta chains from the same sample are listed, as sequenced in a study of cytomegalovirus exposure and HLA in healthy donors (dated by TCRdb to 2017 to 2019). Libraries were built with the immunoSEQ multiplex PCR assay. Sourced from immuneACCESS, this table was stored by TCRdb with only in-frame sequences that have V and J called. A share of the clones is absent; for the studies checked, an unresolved V gene accounts for under half, and the remainder has no known explanation. Within this sample are roughly 60,000 clones, with 85% to 95% of them counted one time only. The ten top clones hold about 2.2% of the sample. The sample comprised PBMCs. These receptors originate from a man younger than 35 in good health and CMV-seronegative.

The chain employs TRBV5-1 and TRBJ2-5, with D perhaps matching TRBD2 (5 bases). The CDR3 is 13 amino acids. CDR1 SGHRS and CDR2 YFSETQ come from the germline V gene. Trimming stripped 7 bases from V and 4 bases from J, with 14 bases between. The CDR3 coding sequence is TGCGCCAGCGGGGAAGGTCGGGGAGAGACCCAGTACTTC. As protein: CASGEGRGETQYF.

The chain links TRBV7-2 to TRBJ2-2; 11 positions match TRBD2. The V segment lost 6 bases and the J segment 3 bases; nucleotides outside the gene matches: 0. This CDR3 region has 14 residues. Germline V CDR1 and CDR2: SGHTA, FQGNSA. CDR3 loop: CASRLAGDTGELFF. The CDR3 nucleotides read TGTGCCAGCAGACTAGCGGGAGACACCGGGGAGCTGTTTTTT.

The genes are TRBV5-1 and TRBJ2-5, with TRBD1 as a possible D gene (6 bases). The CDR3 consists of 15 residues. Trimming took off 6 bases at V and 0 bases at J, with 15 bases between the two ends. Germline V lookup: CDR1 SGHRS, CDR2 YFSETQ. DNA of the CDR3: TGCGCCAGCAAAAGACAGGACATGTACCAAGAGACCCAGTACTTC. It codes for CASKRQDMYQETQYF.

The rearrangement uses TRBV5-6 and TRBJ1-2; TRBD1 aligns across 7 bases. The V segment lost 4 bases and the J segment 5 bases; nucleotides outside the gene matches: 5. The CDR3 spans 13 residues. The germline V gene encodes CDR1 SGHDT and CDR2 YYEEEE. The chain's CDR3 is CASSPRTGYGYTF. CDR3 sequence (DNA): TGTGCCAGCAGCCCCAGGACAGGATATGGCTACACCTTC.

V and J are TRBV7-6 and TRBJ2-1; 7 nucleotides line up with TRBD2. Trimming cost V 5 bases and J 7 bases; bases outside gene matches: 14. Germline V gene data show CDR1 as SGHVS and CDR2 as FNYEAQ. This CDR3 spans 16 amino acids. CDR3 amino acids: CASSPALGGSRNEQFF. The CDR3 DNA reads TGTGCCAGCAGCCCGGCTCTGGGCGGGAGTAGAAATGAGCAGTTCTTC.

The chain carries TRBV5-1 and TRBJ2-4; TRBD1 is a possible D gene (5 bases). Per the germline V gene, CDR1 is SGHRS and CDR2 is YFSETQ. With 0 bases removed from V and 9 bases from J, the gap between germline ends came to 16 bases. The CDR3 runs to 15 residues. The DNA of the CDR3 is TGCGCCAGCAGCTTGGCCTGGGGCCCGACGGCCATTCAGTACTTC. Protein product: CASSLAWGPTAIQYF.

The gene calls are TRBV5-4 and TRBJ2-3, with D uncertain. CDR3 size: 13 residues. Deletions cut 1 base from V and 1 base from J, with 4 bases between. From germline, CDR1 is SGHNT and CDR2 YYREEE (reference sequence). In DNA form, the CDR3 reads TGTGCCAGCAGCTTGCAGGGCACAGATACGCAGTATTTT. It encodes CASSLQGTDTQYF.

The J gene is TRBJ1-1, the V gene TRBV5-8, with 11 bases matching TRBD1. The CDR3 runs to 15 residues. The V gene's germline CDR1 is SGHTS and CDR2 YDEGEE. The ends lost 3 bases at V and 5 bases at J; junction bases unmatched: 6. The CDR3 loop reads CASSWVGTGGTEAFF. Written as DNA, the CDR3 is TGTGCCAGCAGCTGGGTCGGGACAGGGGGGACTGAAGCTTTCTTT.

This chain connects TRBV27 to TRBJ2-7; 8 bases are shared with TRBD2. Germline CDR1 reads MNHEY; CDR2 reads SMNVEV (reference sequence). Trimming removed 5 bases from V and 2 bases from J; junction bases left unmatched: 8. The CDR3 runs to 15 residues. CDR3 in amino acids: CASSSPGGGTYEQYF. In DNA form, the CDR3 reads TGTGCCAGCAGTAGCCCCGGGGGGGGGACCTACGAGCAGTACTTC.

This chain links TRBV28 with TRBJ2-1; 8 nucleotides align to TRBD2. Trimming at V came to 3 bases and at J to 4 bases, leaving 5 bases not matched to a gene. There are 15 residues in the CDR3. CDR1 and CDR2 from the germline V gene are MDHEN and SYDVKM. The CDR3, as DNA: TGTGCCAGCAGTTTGACACTAGCGGTTTACAATGAGCAGTTCTTC. Protein sequence: CASSLTLAVYNEQFF.

This chain links TRBV5-4 with TRBJ2-2, with 8 bases matching TRBD1. Germline-derived CDR1 and CDR2 are SGHNT and YYREEE (reference sequence). V dropped 6 bases and J dropped 1; count of bases not matched to a gene: 5. This CDR3 contains 15 residues. This CDR3 reads CASTLGQGNTGELFF. CDR3 nucleotide sequence: TGTGCCAGCACCCTAGGACAGGGGAACACCGGGGAGCTGTTTTTT. Complete variable domain (other parts from reference TRBV5-4 and TRBJ2-2): ETGVTQSPTHLIKTRGQQVTLRCSSQSGHNTVSWYQQALGQGPQFIFQYYREEENGRGNFPPRFSGLQFPNYSSELNVNALELDDSALYLCASTLGQGNTGELFFGEGSRLTVL.

The gene calls are TRBV11-3 and TRBJ1-1, with D perhaps TRBD1 (5 bases). This CDR3 comprises 12 residues. The V gene's germline CDR1 is SGHNT and CDR2 YENEEA. The V end was cut by 7 bases, the J end by 6 bases, with 12 bases between. CDR3 nucleotides: TGTGCCAGCACCCAATGGGGGGCTGAAGCTTTCTTT. Residues: CASTQWGAEAFF.

The rearrangement uses TRBV28 and TRBJ2-3; 9 positions match TRBD1. The junction had 1 base not matched to a gene; V was cut back by 2 bases and J by 1 base. The germline V gene encodes CDR1 MDHEN and CDR2 SYDVKM. The length of the CDR3 is 15 residues. The CDR3 loop is CASSLRTGGTDTQYF. The CDR3 coding sequence is TGTGCCAGCAGTTTAAGGACAGGGGGCACAGATACGCAGTATTTT.

V gene TRBV19 combines with J gene TRBJ2-5; no firm D call. V was pared by 3 bases and J by 5 bases, with 13 bases between. The length of the CDR3 is 14 residues. From germline, CDR1 is LNHDA and CDR2 SQIVND (reference sequence). The CDR3 loop is CASSISGPRETQYF. In DNA form, the CDR3 reads TGTGCCAGTAGTATTTCGGGTCCGAGGGAGACCCAGTACTTC.

The rearrangement joins TRBV29-1 to TRBJ2-3; 7 bases line up with TRBD2. Germline V gives CDR1 SQVTM, CDR2 ANQGSEA. This CDR3 has 11 residues. Trimming at V came to 7 bases and at J to 4 bases, leaving 2 bases not matched to a gene. For the CDR3, the DNA is TGCAGCGGGGGAGGGCCAGATACGCAGTATTTT. Protein product: CSGGGPDTQYF.